These 12 T cell receptor beta chains were all obtained from the same sample, sequenced in a study of cytomegalovirus exposure and HLA in healthy donors. The PCR contained 60 Vbeta and 13 Jbeta primers. Data came from immunoSEQ multiplex PCR; TCRdb stores just in-frame clones and leaves some out. The sample lists 95,000 to 130,000 clones, roughly three quarters seen once, with roughly 1.5% in the top ten. The sample was PBMCs. The receptors come from a woman in her late teens or twenties in good health and CMV-seronegative.

In its sample, this clone was seen once. The gene calls are TRBV30 and TRBJ1-1; D is ambiguous. The CDR3 covers 14 residues. V lost 3 bases and J lost 1, with 12 bases in between. CDR1 GTSNPN and CDR2 SVGIG come from the germline V gene (reference sequence). CDR3 coding DNA: TGTGCCTGGAGCGGCCGAGGGCCGAACACTGAAGCTTTCTTT. The encoded protein is CAWSGRGPNTEAFF.

The genes are TRBV2 and TRBJ1-4; D is unclear. V lost 5 bases to trimming and J lost 5 bases, with 12 bases between them. Germline loops: CDR1 SNHLY, CDR2 FYNNEI. The CDR3 runs 14 residues. CDR3 sequence: CASSPGKANEKLFF. The DNA of the CDR3 is TGTGCCAGCAGTCCCGGGAAGGCAAATGAAAAACTGTTTTTT. The complete variable domain, with remaining parts taken from reference TRBV2 and TRBJ1-4, reads EPEVTQTPSHQVTQMGQEVILRCVPISNHLYFYWYRQILGQKVEFLVSFYNNEISEKSEIFDDQFSVERPDGSNFTLKIRSTKLEDSAMYFCASSPGKANEKLFFGSGTQLSVL.

The rearrangement joins TRBV11-2 to TRBJ2-7; 12 nucleotides align to TRBD1. The CDR3 loop spans 14 amino acids. CDR1 and CDR2 (germline): SGHAT, FQNNGV. Trimming removed 3 bases from V and 5 bases from J; junction bases left unmatched: 2. The CDR3 region is CASSLGQGAHEQYF. In DNA form, the CDR3 reads TGTGCCAGCAGCTTGGGACAGGGGGCTCACGAGCAGTACTTC.

V is TRBV4-1 and J is TRBJ1-1; a possible D gene is TRBD1 (5 bases). V shed 3 bases and J shed 1 base, with 12 bases lying between them. Germline V CDR1 and CDR2: MGHRA, YSYEKL. The CDR3 contains 15 residues. The CDR3 region is CASSQLGLGNTEAFF. CDR3 nucleotide sequence: TGCGCCAGCAGCCAGTTGGGGCTCGGGAACACTGAAGCTTTCTTT.

The rearrangement links TRBV29-1 to TRBJ2-2, with TRBD1 matching over 7 bases. The V and J ends lost 2 bases and 6 bases, in that order; junction bases with no gene match: 6. Germline-derived CDR1 and CDR2 are SQVTM and ANQGSEA. This CDR3 has 14 amino acids. In nucleotides, the CDR3 is TGCAGCGTTGAACCTGAAGGGGGCTCCGGGGAGCTGTTTTTT. Translation gives CSVEPEGGSGELFF.

This clone showed up just a few times. This rearrangement joins TRBV18 to TRBJ1-3; no clear D. The germline V gene has CDR1 KGHSH and CDR2 LQKENI. The CDR3 totals 13 residues. Trimming cost V 3 bases and J 4 bases, with 7 bases left between them. CDR3 protein: CASSPGSGNTIYF. DNA of the CDR3: TGTGCCAGCTCACCGGGCTCCGGAAACACCATATATTTT.

The chain is built from TRBV29-1 and TRBJ1-2, with D possibly being TRBD1 (6 bases). Germline V gene lookup returns CDR1 SQVTM and CDR2 ANQGSEA. The CDR3 spans 12 residues. V gave up 3 bases and J gave up 4 bases, with 9 bases separating them. The CDR3 loop is CSVDTGSYGYTF. CDR3 sequence (DNA): TGCAGCGTTGATACAGGGAGCTATGGCTACACCTTC.

The chain carries TRBV4-1 and TRBJ1-5, with D maybe TRBD1 (5 bases). CDR3 length: 15 residues. Per germline, CDR1 MGHRA and CDR2 YSYEKL. Trimming removed 2 bases from V and 4 bases from J, with 12 bases in between. This CDR3 reads CASSQPTDRNQPQHF. DNA for the CDR3: TGCGCCAGCAGCCAACCTACAGACAGAAATCAGCCCCAGCATTTT.

This chain uses TRBV29-1 with TRBJ2-5; 7 positions agree with TRBD2. The V segment lost 0 bases and the J segment 3 bases; nucleotides outside the gene matches: 10. CDR1 SQVTM and CDR2 ANQGSEA come from the germline V gene. The length of the CDR3 is 16 residues. In DNA form, the CDR3 reads TGCAGCGTTGAAGATCGGCGGGCGGGGGAGGAAGAGACCCAGTACTTC. Translation: CSVEDRRAGEEETQYF.

This clone was recorded once. The V call is TRBV9, the J call TRBJ1-5, with D tentatively TRBD1 (5 bases). Germline V gene data show CDR1 as SGDLS and CDR2 as YYNGEE. The CDR3 length is 13 residues. Trimming removed 4 bases from V and 5 bases from J, with 10 bases in between. CDR3 in amino acids: CASSPSGHQPQHF. Written as DNA, the CDR3 is TGTGCCAGCAGCCCCTCAGGGCATCAGCCCCAGCATTTT.

This chain links TRBV2 with TRBJ1-5, with 9 bases that match TRBD1. CDR1 is SNHLY, CDR2 FYNNEI, per germline. The V gene end was trimmed by 3 bases and the J gene end by 7 bases; junction bases not matched to a gene: 7. The CDR3 runs to 15 residues. The CDR3 region is CASSDGTGSYQPQHF. As DNA, the CDR3 is TGTGCCAGCAGTGACGGGACAGGGTCGTACCAGCCCCAGCATTTT. Full variable domain (rest looked up from reference TRBV2 and TRBJ1-5): EPEVTQTPSHQVTQMGQEVILRCVPISNHLYFYWYRQILGQKVEFLVSFYNNEISEKSEIFDDQFSVERPDGSNFTLKIRSTKLEDSAMYFCASSDGTGSYQPQHFGDGTRLSIL.

This rearrangement joins TRBV27 to TRBJ1-1; 7 nucleotides agree with TRBD1. Trimming cost V 5 bases and J 3 bases; bases outside gene matches: 9. Germline V gene data show CDR1 as MNHEY and CDR2 as SMNVEV (reference sequence). The CDR3 is 15 amino acids. The CDR3 loop is CASSLKTGRHTEAFF. DNA of the CDR3: TGTGCCAGCAGTCTCAAGACAGGGCGGCACACTGAAGCTTTCTTT.